These 2 T cell receptor beta chains were sequenced from one sample in a study of cytomegalovirus exposure and HLA in healthy donors. Clones were sequenced by immunoSEQ multiplex PCR, and TCRdb holds only the in-frame ones, with some missing. The sample gives over 200,000 clones, 90% of which show up once; 3% to 3.5% is in the top ten. The sequenced sample consisted of PBMCs. The receptors here all came from a woman aged 25 to 39 in good health and CMV-seronegative.

The gene calls are TRBV7-8 and TRBJ1-5, with D possibly matching TRBD1 (6 bases). The V end was cut by 5 bases, the J end by 2 bases, with 16 bases between. Germline V gives CDR1 SGHVS, CDR2 FQNEAQ. This CDR3 is 16 amino acids long. In DNA, the CDR3 is TGTGCCAGCAGCCCCCTCGGGGGGCAAGGCAATCAGCCCCAGCATTTT. Its protein is CASSPLGGQGNQPQHF.

The rearrangement links TRBV11-2 to TRBJ2-1, with TRBD1 matching over 8 bases. This CDR3 comprises 15 residues. CDR1 SGHAT and CDR2 FQNNGV come from the germline V gene. J lost 3 bases, V lost 5 bases, and 6 bases had no gene match. CDR3 loop: CASSVGQGVYNEQFF. The CDR3 bases are TGTGCCAGCAGCGTCGGACAGGGTGTCTACAATGAGCAGTTCTTC.